Below, one TCR beta chain is given with its context. Its matching antigen is unknown. This record comes from a study of shared clonotypes between healthy human individuals. Overall study findings and caveats: There were few donors, and this limited the genetic and exposure-history diversity represented. Expectations were that clonotype sharing among donors would be affected by sequencing depth.

Deep was the level at which the assay was run. Clones were sequenced by immunoSEQ multiplex PCR, and TCRdb holds only the in-frame ones, with some missing. The data contain under 650,000 clones, 90% to 96% of them singletons. Sequences were obtained from naive CD4+ T cells sorted from blood. The subset here: CD45RA+ positively selected. This receptor was obtained from a woman between 25 and 40 years old in good health.

CDR3 DNA: TGTGCCAGCAGTTCAGTGGACAGTAATTCACCCCTCCACTTT. It is translated as CASSSVDSNSPLHF. The chain has TRBV6-6 and TRBJ1-6, with a weak D call TRBD1 (6 bases). Trimming removed 4 bases from V and 6 bases from J, with 10 bases in between. The CDR3 length is 14 residues. Per the germline V gene, CDR1 is MNHNY and CDR2 is SVGAGI (reference sequence).